The sequence of this TCR beta chain was determined in a study of cytomegalovirus exposure and HLA in healthy donors. With 5 bases removed from V and 1 base from J, the gap between germline ends came to 8 bases. The CDR3 extends over 13 amino acids. The germline V gene has CDR1 MNHEY and CDR2 SMNVEV (reference sequence). As to this clone: Its matching antigen is unknown.

The PCR used 60 Vbeta and 13 Jbeta primers. Only in-frame clones appear in the TCRdb table, and some are missing; sequencing was by immunoSEQ multiplex PCR. The table records about 210,000 clones, 60% to 80% of them present only once. Overall study findings and caveats: Excluded: some indistinguishable V segments such as TRBV6-2 and TRBV6-3. Trimming of TCR beta V- and J-genes showed a link, identified in a later analysis, to a missense DCLRE1C variant. TCR beta sequences reportedly predicted the HLA-A and HLA-B alleles of most subjects accurately. Confirmation was obtained in vitro that a few CMV-associated chains are specific for CMV antigens.

Sample: PBMCs. The TCR comes from a male donor in good health and CMV-seronegative. The V gene is TRBV27, the J gene TRBJ1-1, with D possibly TRBD1 on 5 matching bases. The CDR3 DNA sequence: TGTGCCAGCAGTCTGGGGGGGAACACTGAAGCTTTCTTT. Its translation: CASSLGGNTEAFF.